This T cell receptor (beta chain) was obtained from a study of blood T cell repertoires in COVID-19. Study context: Samples representing acute and convalescent COVID-19 were sourced from the United States, Italy and Spain. The cDNA or gDNA used as material had been derived from T cells, B-cell-depleted T cells, or PBMCs.

Per the authors' pipeline: Estimated nucleated cell counts came from reference gene primer amplification. Assay: immunoSEQ multiplex PCR; the TCRdb copy retains only in-frame clones and omits some. V, J and clone size were drawn from that table, and D and trimming were deduced from the DNA. Of about 100,000 clones in the sample, 75% to 90% are singletons; the top ten hold 1.5% to 2%. The length of the CDR3 is 15 residues. Per the germline V gene, CDR1 is ENHRY and CDR2 is SYGVKD. With V trimmed by 2 bases and J by 5 bases, 6 bases remained unmatched. The rearrangement links TRBV10-3 to TRBJ2-5; 9 bases match TRBD1. The material sequenced was peripheral blood. The TCR sequence derives from a man aged 80 or over with acute or convalescent COVID-19. The CDR3 DNA is TGTGCCATCAGTGAGCTGACAGGGGGGAGTGAGACCCAGTACTTC. Encoded protein: CAISELTGGSETQYF.